The rows below give T cell receptor beta chains drawn from one sample of a study of cytomegalovirus exposure and HLA in healthy donors. TCRdb's copy holds only in-frame clones and misses some; the assay was immunoSEQ multiplex PCR. The profile shows about 140,000 clones, about 70% of them singletons. Material for sequencing was PBMCs. These receptors all stem from a woman between 40 and 50 years old in good health and CMV-seronegative. The CDR3 runs from the conserved cysteine through the conserved F or W. The order of the fields is CDR3 protein, J gene, V gene, clone size, CDR3 length. The size entry is marked missing in some rows and otherwise reads once, few, many or a size class.

CDR3aa: CASIDSTSFQETQYF
j_gene: TRBJ2-5
v_gene: TRBV6-1
abundance: NA
len: 15

CDR3aa: CASSNLDRAYGYTF
j_gene: TRBJ1-2
v_gene: TRBV19
abundance: NA
len: 14

CDR3aa: CASSPPGGTGSDTQYF
j_gene: TRBJ2-3
v_gene: TRBV7-2
abundance: NA
len: 16

CDR3aa: CASSFNRGNTGELFF
j_gene: TRBJ2-2
v_gene: TRBV5-1
abundance: NA
len: 15

CDR3aa: CASRSGTVNEKLFF
j_gene: TRBJ1-4
v_gene: TRBV5-1
abundance: few
len: 14

CDR3aa: CASAPLTDTQYF
j_gene: TRBJ2-3
v_gene: TRBV12-5
abundance: NA
len: 12

CDR3aa: CASSGDREVNEQFF
j_gene: TRBJ2-1
v_gene: TRBV25-1
abundance: few
len: 14

CDR3aa: CASSQYGANVLTF
j_gene: TRBJ2-6
v_gene: TRBV14
abundance: NA
len: 13

CDR3aa: CASSIDPQGGRAFF
j_gene: TRBJ1-1
v_gene: TRBV19
abundance: NA
len: 14

CDR3aa: CASSSLGGTYEQYF
j_gene: TRBJ2-7
v_gene: TRBV19
abundance: NA
len: 14

CDR3aa: CASSFYGQPFYGYTF
j_gene: TRBJ1-2
v_gene: TRBV28
abundance: NA
len: 15

CDR3aa: CASSQPEAVRNSPLHF
j_gene: TRBJ1-6
v_gene: TRBV4-2
abundance: few
len: 16

CDR3aa: CASSPGLAGGNTQYF
j_gene: TRBJ2-3
v_gene: TRBV27
abundance: many
len: 15

CDR3aa: CASVRWEAGELFF
j_gene: TRBJ2-2
v_gene: TRBV19
abundance: few
len: 13

CDR3aa: CASTYWARSGANVLTF
j_gene: TRBJ2-6
v_gene: TRBV5-1
abundance: NA
len: 16

CDR3aa: CASSATGQGPYEQYF
j_gene: TRBJ2-7
v_gene: TRBV10-2
abundance: NA
len: 15

CDR3aa: CASSPRMGSYGSSYNSPLHF
j_gene: TRBJ1-6
v_gene: TRBV18
abundance: once
len: 20

CDR3aa: CASSPGQGSDTQYF
j_gene: TRBJ2-3
v_gene: TRBV9
abundance: NA
len: 14

CDR3aa: CASSSRAGVETQYF
j_gene: TRBJ2-5
v_gene: TRBV5-1
abundance: NA
len: 14

CDR3aa: CASSLTSSSTDTQYF
j_gene: TRBJ2-3
v_gene: TRBV7-9
abundance: NA
len: 15

CDR3aa: CASSLASYGQGAAEAFF
j_gene: TRBJ1-1
v_gene: TRBV7-9
abundance: NA
len: 17

CDR3aa: CASSPLDEQYF
j_gene: TRBJ2-7
v_gene: TRBV6-1
abundance: once
len: 11

CDR3aa: CASSLVSGNGGANEQFF
j_gene: TRBJ2-1
v_gene: TRBV7-2
abundance: once
len: 17